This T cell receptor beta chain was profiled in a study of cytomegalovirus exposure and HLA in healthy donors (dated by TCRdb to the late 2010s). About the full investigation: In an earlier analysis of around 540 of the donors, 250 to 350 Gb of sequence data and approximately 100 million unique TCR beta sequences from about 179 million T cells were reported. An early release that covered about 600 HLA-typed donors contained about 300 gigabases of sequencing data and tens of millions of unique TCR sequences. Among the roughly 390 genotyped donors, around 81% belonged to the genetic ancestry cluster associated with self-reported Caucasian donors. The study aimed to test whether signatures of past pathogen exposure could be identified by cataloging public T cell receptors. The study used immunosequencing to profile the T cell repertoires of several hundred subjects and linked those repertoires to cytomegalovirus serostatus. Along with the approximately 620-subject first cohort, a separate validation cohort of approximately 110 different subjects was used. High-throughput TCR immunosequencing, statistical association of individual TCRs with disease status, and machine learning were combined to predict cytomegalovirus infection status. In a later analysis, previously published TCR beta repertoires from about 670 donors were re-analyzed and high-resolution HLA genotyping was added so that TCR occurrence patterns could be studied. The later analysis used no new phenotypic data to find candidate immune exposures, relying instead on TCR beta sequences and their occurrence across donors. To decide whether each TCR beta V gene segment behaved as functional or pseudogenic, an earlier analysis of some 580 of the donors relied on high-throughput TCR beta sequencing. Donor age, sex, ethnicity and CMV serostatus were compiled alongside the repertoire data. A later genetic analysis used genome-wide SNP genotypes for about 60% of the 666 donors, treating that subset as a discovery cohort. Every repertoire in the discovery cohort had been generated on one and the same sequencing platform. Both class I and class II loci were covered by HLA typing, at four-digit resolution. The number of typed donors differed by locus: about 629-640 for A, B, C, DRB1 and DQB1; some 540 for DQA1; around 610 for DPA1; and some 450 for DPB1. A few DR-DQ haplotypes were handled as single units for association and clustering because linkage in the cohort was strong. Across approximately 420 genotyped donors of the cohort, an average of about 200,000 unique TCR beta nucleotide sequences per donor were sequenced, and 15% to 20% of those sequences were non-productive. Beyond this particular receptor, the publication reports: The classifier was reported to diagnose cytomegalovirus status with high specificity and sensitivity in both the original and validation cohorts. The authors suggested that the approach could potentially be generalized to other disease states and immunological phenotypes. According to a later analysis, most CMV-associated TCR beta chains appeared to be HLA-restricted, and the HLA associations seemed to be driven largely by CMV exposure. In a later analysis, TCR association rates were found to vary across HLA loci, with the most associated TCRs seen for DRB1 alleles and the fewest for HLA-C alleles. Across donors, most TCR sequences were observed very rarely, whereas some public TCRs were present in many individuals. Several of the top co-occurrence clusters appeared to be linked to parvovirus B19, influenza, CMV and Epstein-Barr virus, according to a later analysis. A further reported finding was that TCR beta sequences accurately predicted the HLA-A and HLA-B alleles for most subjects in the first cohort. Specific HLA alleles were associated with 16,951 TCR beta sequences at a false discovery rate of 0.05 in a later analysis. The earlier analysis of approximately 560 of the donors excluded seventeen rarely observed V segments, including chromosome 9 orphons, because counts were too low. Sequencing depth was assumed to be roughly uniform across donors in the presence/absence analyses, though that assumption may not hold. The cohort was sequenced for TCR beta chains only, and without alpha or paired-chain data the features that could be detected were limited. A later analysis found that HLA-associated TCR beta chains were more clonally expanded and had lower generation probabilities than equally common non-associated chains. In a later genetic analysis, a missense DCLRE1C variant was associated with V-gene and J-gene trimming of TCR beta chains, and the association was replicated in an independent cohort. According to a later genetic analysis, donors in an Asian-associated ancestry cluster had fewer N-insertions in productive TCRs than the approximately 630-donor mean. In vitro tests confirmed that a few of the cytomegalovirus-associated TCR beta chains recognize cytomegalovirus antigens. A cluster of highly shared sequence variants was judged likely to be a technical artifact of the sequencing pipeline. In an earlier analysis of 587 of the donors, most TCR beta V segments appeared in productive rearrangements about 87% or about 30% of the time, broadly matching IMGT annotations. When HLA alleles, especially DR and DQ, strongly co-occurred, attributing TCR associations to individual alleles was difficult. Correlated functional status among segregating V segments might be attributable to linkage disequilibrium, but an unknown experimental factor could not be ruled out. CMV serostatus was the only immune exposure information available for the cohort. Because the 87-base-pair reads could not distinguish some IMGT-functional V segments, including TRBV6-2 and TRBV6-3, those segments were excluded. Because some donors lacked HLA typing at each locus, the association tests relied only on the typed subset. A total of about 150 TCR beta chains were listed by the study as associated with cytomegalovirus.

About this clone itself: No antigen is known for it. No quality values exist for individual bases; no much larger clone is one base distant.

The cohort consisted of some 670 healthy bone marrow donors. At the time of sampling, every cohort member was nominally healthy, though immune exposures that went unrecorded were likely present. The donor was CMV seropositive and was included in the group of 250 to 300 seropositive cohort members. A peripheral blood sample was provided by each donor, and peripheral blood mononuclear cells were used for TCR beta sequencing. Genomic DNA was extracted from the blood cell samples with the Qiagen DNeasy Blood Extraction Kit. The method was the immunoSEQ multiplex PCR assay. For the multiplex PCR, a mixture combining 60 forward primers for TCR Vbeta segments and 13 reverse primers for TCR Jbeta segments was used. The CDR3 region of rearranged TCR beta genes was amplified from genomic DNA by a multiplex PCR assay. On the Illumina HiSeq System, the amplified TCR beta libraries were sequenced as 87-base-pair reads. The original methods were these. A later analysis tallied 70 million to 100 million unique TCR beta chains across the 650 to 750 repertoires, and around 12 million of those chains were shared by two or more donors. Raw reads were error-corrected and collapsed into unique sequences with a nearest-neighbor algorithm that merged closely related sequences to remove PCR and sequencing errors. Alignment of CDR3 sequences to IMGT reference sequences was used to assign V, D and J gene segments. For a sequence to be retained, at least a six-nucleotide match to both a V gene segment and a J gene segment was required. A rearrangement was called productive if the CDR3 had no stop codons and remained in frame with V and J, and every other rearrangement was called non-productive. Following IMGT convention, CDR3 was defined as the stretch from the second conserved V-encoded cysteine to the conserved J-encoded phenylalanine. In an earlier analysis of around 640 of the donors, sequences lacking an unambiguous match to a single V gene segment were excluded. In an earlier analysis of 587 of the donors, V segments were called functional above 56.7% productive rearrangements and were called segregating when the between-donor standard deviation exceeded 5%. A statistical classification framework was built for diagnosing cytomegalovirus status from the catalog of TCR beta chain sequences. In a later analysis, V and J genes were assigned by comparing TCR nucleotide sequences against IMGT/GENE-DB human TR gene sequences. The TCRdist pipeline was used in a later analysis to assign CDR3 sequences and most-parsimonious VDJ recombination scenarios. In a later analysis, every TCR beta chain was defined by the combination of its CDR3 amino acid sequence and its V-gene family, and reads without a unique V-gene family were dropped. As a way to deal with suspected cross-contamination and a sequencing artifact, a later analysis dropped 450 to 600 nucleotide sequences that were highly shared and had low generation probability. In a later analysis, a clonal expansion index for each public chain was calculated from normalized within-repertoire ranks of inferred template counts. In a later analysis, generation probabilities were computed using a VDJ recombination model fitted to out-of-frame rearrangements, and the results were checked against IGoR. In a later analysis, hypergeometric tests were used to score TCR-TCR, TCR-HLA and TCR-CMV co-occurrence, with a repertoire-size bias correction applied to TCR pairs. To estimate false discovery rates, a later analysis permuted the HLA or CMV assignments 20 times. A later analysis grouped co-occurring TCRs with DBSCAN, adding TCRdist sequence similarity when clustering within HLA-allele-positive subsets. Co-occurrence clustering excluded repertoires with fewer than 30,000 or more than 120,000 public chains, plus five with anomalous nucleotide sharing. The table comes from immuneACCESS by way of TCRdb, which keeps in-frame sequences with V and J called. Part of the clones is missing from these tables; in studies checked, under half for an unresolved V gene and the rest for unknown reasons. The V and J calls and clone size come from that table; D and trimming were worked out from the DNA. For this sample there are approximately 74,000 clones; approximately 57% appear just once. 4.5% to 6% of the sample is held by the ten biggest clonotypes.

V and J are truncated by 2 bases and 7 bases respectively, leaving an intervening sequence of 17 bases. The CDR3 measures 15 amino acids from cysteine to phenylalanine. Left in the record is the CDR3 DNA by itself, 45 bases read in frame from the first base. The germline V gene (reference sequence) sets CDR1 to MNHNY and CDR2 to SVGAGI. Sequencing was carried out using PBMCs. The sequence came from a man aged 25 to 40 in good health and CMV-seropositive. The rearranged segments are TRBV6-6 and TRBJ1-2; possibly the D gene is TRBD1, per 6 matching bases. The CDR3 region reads CASSYPDSSLAGYTF. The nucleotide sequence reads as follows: TGTGCCAGCAGTTACCCGGACAGCTCCTTGGCTGGCTACACCTTC.